This T cell receptor (beta chain) was captured by sequencing in a study of stem cell transplantation in POMP-related autoinflammatory disease. Study in general: The study hypothesized thymoproteasome defects skew the TRB repertoire via impaired CD8+ selection. CD8+ T cells were low and CD4+ cells naive-skewed before transplant.

Trimming pared 1 base from V and 1 base from J, leaving 16 bases between. The CDR3 length is 17 residues. Germline CDR1 MGHRA, CDR2 YSYEKL. The study, taken as a whole, reports: In patients with PRAID, every analyzed T-cell subset tended to show lower diversity and higher clonality. Unique TRB V-J gene pairings were limited in number in patients with PRAID.

The protocol was immunoSEQ multiplex PCR, while the TCRdb copy is restricted to in-frame clones and leaves out a portion. Here the sample spans approximately 11,000 clones, around 86% being singletons. This clone showed up just once. The antigen remains undetermined. This receptor was obtained from a human donor with POMP-related autoinflammation and immune dysregulation (PRAID). The specimen was CD8+ T cells from PBMCs, collected before stem cell transplantation. V gene TRBV4-1 combines with J gene TRBJ1-1, with D possibly TRBD1 on 6 matching bases. CDR3 nucleotides: TGCGCCAGCAGCCAAGTTTTGACAGGACACACGAACACTGAAGCTTTCTTT. This sequence encodes CASSQVLTGHTNTEAFF.